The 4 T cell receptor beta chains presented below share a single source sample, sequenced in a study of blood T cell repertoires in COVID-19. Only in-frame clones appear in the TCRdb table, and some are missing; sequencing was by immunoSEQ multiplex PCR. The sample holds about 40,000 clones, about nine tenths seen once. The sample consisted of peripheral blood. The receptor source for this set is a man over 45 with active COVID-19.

Here the CDR3 DNA reads TGTGCCAGCAGCTTGTGGCCCTCAAGGGGGCTCGGCACTGAAGCTTTCTTT. Protein: CASSLWPSRGLGTEAFF. The rearrangement links TRBV5-4 to TRBJ1-1; 7 positions agree with TRBD1. With V trimmed by 1 base and J by 4 bases, 13 bases remained unmatched. CDR3 length: 17 residues. Germline CDR1 reads SGHNT; CDR2 reads YYREEE (reference sequence).

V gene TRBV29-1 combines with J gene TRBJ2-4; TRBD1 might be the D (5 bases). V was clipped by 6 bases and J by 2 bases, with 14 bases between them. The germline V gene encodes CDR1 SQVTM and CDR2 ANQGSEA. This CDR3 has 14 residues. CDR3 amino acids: CSVSQGVTKNIQYF. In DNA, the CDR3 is TGCAGCGTCAGTCAAGGGGTTACCAAAAACATTCAGTACTTC.

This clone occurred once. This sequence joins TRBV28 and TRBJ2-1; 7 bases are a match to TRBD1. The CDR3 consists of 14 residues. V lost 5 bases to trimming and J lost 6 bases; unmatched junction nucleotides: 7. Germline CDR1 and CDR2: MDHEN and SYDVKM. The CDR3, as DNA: TGTGCCAGCAGTCTGACAGGGTTGAGCAATGAGCAGTTCTTC. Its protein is CASSLTGLSNEQFF.

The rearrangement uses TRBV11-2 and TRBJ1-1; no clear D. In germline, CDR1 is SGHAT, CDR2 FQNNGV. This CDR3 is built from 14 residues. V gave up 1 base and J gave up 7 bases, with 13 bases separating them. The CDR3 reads CASSLVGGLDEAFF. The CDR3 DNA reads TGTGCCAGCAGCTTAGTCGGAGGACTGGATGAAGCTTTCTTT.